Each of the 10 T cell receptor beta chains below was sequenced from the same sample in a study of blood T cells in healthy people across ages. With a J-beta primer mix and a sample-barcoded 5' primer, a second PCR ran roughly 6 to 11 cycles. Each CDR3 protein is one row after TCRdb ran MiXCR on the 5' RACE reads. This sample carries hundreds of thousands of distinct CDR3 sequences, 35% to 40% of them seen once, and the ten largest clones take 13%. The material sequenced was blood. Source of these receptors: a man aged 18 to 35 in good health.

This clonotype occurred a few times. V and J are TRBV12-3 or TRBV12-4 and TRBJ1-1; TRBD1 might be the D (6 bases). Deletions cut 6 bases from V and 4 bases from J, with 15 bases between. This CDR3 is 14 amino acids long. The CDR3 DNA reads TGTGCCAGCAGCCGAGGCTCGGACAGCACTGAAGCTTTCTTT. Translated: CASSRGSDSTEAFF.

This chain links TRBV27 with TRBJ1-1, with 7 positions matching TRBD1. The CDR3 covers 15 residues. Germline V CDR1 and CDR2: MNHEY, SMNVEV (reference sequence). V lost 0 bases, J lost 3 bases, and 4 bases stayed unmatched. The CDR3 reads CASSLSRGRDTEAFF. The CDR3 DNA reads as TGTGCCAGCAGTTTATCGAGGGGGCGCGACACTGAAGCTTTCTTT.

This clonotype was counted at least ten times. The V gene is TRBV7-8, the J gene TRBJ2-7; D uncertain. Germline V gene lookup returns CDR1 SGHVS and CDR2 FQNEAQ. This CDR3 has 14 amino acids. Trimming left V 1 base short and J 5 bases short, with 12 bases between. The CDR3 DNA reads TGTGCCAGCAGCTTAGGAAGACCTGAGGACGAGCAGTACTTC. Translation gives CASSLGRPEDEQYF.

The chain uses TRBV3-1 and TRBJ2-5; D gene unclear. The germline V gene has CDR1 LGHDT and CDR2 YNNKEL (reference sequence). This CDR3 has 16 residues. V was pared by 4 bases and J by 2 bases, with 17 bases between. The CDR3 spells CASSRPGTFSQETQYF. CDR3 bases: TGTGCCAGCAGCCGCCCCGGAACATTTTCGCAAGAGACCCAGTACTTC.

This clonotype was counted at least ten times. The chain is built from TRBV10-3 and TRBJ2-5; TRBD1 matches 9 bases. Germline values: CDR1 ENHRY, CDR2 SYGVKD. V trimming: 1 base; J trimming: 2 bases; junction bases outside the gene matches: 2. CDR3 length equals 15 residues. The CDR3 loop reads CAISEYGTGQETQYF. As DNA, the CDR3 is TGTGCCATCAGTGAGTACGGGACAGGGCAAGAGACCCAGTACTTC.

The chain is built from TRBV24-1 and TRBJ1-5; D is uncertain. The ends were cut back, 5 bases at V and 3 bases at J, with 7 bases in the middle. Germline V gene lookup returns CDR1 KGHDR and CDR2 SFDVKD. The CDR3 extends over 13 amino acids. CDR3 protein: CATSGGFNQPQHF. CDR3 in DNA: TGTGCCACCAGTGGAGGGTTCAATCAGCCCCAGCATTTT.

This clonotype was observed a few times. The gene calls are TRBV24-1 and TRBJ2-1; TRBD1 might be the D (6 bases). Germline V lookup: CDR1 KGHDR, CDR2 SFDVKD. Trimming pared 3 bases from V and 9 bases from J, leaving 14 bases between. The CDR3 contains 14 residues. The CDR3 sequence: CATSDLRNRAEQFF. As DNA, the CDR3 is TGTGCCACCAGTGATCTCCGGAACAGGGCTGAGCAGTTCTTC.

Only a few counts were recorded for this clonotype. V and J are TRBV5-1 and TRBJ2-1; 13 bases match TRBD2. Germline CDR1 is SGHRS and CDR2 is YFSETQ. The trim removed 4 bases at V and 6 bases at J, leaving 4 bases unmatched. The CDR3 extends over 15 amino acids. CDR3 bases: TGCGCCAGCAGCCCGGGACTAGCGGGGTTCAATGAGCAGTTCTTC. Translating it yields CASSPGLAGFNEQFF.

This clonotype appeared once. The chain links TRBV6-6 to TRBJ1-2; 8 bases line up with TRBD1. J lost 7 bases, V lost 2 bases, and 3 bases had no gene match. The CDR3 is 13 residues long. The V gene's germline CDR1 is MNHNY and CDR2 SVGAGI (reference sequence). The CDR3 nucleotides read TGTGCCAGCAGTTACACCACAGGGGGTGGCTACACCTTC. Translated, it gives CASSYTTGGGYTF.

This clonotype was seen a few times. The chain recombines TRBV30 with TRBJ2-7; D call uncertain. V lost 2 bases and J 1 base, leaving 12 bases between the germline ends. The CDR3 extends over 14 amino acids. Germline V gives CDR1 GTSNPN, CDR2 SVGIG (reference sequence). The CDR3: CAWSPWTPSYEQYF. The CDR3 nucleotides are TGTGCCTGGAGTCCCTGGACCCCGTCCTACGAGCAGTACTTC. Complete variable domain (other parts from reference TRBV30 and TRBJ2-7): SQTIHQWPATLVQPVGSPLSLECTVEGTSNPNLYWYRQAAGRGLQLLFYSVGIGQISSEVPQNLSASRPQDRQFILSSKKLLLSDSGFYLCAWSPWTPSYEQYFGPGTRLTVT.